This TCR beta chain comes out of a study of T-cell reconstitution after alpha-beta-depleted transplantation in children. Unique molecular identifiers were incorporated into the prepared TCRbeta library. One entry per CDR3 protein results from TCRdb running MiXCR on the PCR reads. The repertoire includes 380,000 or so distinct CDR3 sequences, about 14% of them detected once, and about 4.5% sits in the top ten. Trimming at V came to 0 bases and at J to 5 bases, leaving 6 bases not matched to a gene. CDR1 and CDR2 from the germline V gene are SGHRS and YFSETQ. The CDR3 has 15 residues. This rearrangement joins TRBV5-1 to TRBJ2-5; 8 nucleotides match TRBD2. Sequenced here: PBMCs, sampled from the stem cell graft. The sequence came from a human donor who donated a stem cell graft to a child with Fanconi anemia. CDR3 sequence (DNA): TGCGCCAGCAGCTTGGATAGCGGGGAATATGAGACCCAGTACTTC. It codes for CASSLDSGEYETQYF.